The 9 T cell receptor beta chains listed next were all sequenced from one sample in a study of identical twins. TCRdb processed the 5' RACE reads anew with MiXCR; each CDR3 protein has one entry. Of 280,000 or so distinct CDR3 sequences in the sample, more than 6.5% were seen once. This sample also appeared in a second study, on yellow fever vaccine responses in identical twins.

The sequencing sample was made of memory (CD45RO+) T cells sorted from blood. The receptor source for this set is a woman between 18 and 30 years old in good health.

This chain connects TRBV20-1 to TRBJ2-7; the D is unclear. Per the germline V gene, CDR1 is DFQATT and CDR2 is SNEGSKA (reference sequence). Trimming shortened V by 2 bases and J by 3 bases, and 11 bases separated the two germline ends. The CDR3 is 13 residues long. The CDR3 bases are TGCAGTGCTAGACCAATACCTAACTACGAGCAGTACTTC. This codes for CSARPIPNYEQYF.

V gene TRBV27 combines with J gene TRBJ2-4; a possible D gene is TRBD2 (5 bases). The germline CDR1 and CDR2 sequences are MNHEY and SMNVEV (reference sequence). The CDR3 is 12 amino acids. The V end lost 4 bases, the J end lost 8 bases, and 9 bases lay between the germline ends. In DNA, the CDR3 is TGTGCCAGCAGTTCCTGGGGAGACATTCAGTACTTC. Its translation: CASSSWGDIQYF.

CDR3 amino acids: CASRSRGSYNSPLHF. In nucleotides, the CDR3 is TGTGCCAGCAGATCTAGGGGTTCCTATAATTCACCCCTCCACTTT. The chain links TRBV5-5 to TRBJ1-6, with TRBD1 as a possible D gene (5 bases). This CDR3 has 15 amino acids. Trimming took off 5 bases at V and 1 base at J, with 10 bases between the two ends. The V gene's germline CDR1 is SGHKS and CDR2 YYEKEE (reference sequence).

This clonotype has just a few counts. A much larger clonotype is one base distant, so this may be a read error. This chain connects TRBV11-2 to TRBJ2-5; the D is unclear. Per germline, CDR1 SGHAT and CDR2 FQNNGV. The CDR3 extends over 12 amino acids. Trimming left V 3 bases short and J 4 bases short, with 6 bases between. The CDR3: CASSFQRETQYF. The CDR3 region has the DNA TGTGCCAGCAGCTTCCAGCGAGAGACCCAGTACTTC.

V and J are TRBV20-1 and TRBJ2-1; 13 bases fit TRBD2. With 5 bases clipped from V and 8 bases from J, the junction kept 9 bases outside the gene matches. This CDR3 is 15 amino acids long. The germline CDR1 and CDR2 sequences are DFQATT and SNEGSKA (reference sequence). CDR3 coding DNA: TGCAGTGCTGTCCCAGGACTAGCGGGAGTCTATGAGCAGTTCTTC. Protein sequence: CSAVPGLAGVYEQFF.

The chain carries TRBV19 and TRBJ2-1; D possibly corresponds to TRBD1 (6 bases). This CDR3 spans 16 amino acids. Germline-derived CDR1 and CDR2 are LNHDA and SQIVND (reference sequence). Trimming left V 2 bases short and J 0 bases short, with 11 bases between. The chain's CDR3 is CASSIRAGDSYNEQFF. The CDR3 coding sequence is TGTGCCAGTAGTATAAGGGCAGGGGACTCCTACAATGAGCAGTTCTTC.

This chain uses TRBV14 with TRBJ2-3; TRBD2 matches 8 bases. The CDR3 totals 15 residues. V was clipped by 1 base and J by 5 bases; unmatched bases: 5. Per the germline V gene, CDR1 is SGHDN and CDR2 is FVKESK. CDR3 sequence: CASSQAGGPRDTQYF. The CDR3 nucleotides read TGTGCCAGCAGCCAAGCGGGAGGGCCTCGAGATACGCAGTATTTT.

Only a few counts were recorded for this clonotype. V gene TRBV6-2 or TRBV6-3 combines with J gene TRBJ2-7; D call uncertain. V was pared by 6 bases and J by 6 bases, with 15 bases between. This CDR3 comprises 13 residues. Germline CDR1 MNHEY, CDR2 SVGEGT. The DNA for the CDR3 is TGTGCCAGCAGCTTTCGGACGGAACGCGAGCAGTACTTC. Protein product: CASSFRTEREQYF.

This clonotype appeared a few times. The CDR3 reads CASSTRVLAEAFF. The CDR3 DNA reads as TGTGCCAGCAGTACAAGGGTTCTGGCTGAAGCTTTCTTT. The chain is built from TRBV6-1 and TRBJ1-1, with D uncertain. CDR1 is MNHNS, CDR2 SASEGT, per germline. V lost 5 bases, J lost 6 bases, and 13 bases lay in between. The CDR3 is 13 amino acids.